This T cell receptor beta chain was recorded in a study of CD8 T cell repertoires and HIV-1 epitope variants. Study-level background: An uncultured baseline aliquot held 1M T cells.

This CDR3 spans 15 amino acids. Germline loops: CDR1 SGHVS, CDR2 FNYEAQ. The V gene lost 5 bases and the J gene lost 5 bases, with 16 bases spanning the gap. This clone appeared a few times. Antigen: not known. The table came from immunoSEQ multiplex PCR; TCRdb's copy has only in-frame clones and leaves some out. The data show about 5,000 clones, around 68% seen once. This TCR came from a male donor with HIV. V usage is TRBV7-6 and J usage is TRBJ2-1; TRBD1 might be the D (7 bases). Input material: cultured CD8+ T cells derived from PBMCs. The chain's CDR3 is CASSAGRGDNNEQFF. The CDR3 DNA sequence: TGTGCCAGCAGCGCAGGCAGGGGGGATAACAATGAGCAGTTCTTC.